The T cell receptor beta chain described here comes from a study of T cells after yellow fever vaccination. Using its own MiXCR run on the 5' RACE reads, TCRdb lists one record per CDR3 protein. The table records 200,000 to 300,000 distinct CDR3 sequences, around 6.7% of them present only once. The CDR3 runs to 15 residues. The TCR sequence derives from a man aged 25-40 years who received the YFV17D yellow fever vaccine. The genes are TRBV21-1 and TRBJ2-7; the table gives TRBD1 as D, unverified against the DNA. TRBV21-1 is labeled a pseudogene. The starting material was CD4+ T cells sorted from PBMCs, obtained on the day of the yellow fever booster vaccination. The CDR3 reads CASSKPTPGGQRQYF. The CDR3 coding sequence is TGTGCCAGCAGCAAACCGACCCCAGGGGGTCAGCGGCAGTACTTC.